A single sample gave rise to the 8 T cell receptor beta chains below, sequenced in a study of a mutant IDH1 vaccine in newly diagnosed glioma. This sample's time point: baseline, week 1 (first vaccination visit). This sample's treatment: pre-vaccination baseline after standard-of-care therapy. Sequencing was performed with immunoSEQ multiplex PCR; in TCRdb, only in-frame clones are kept and a portion is missing. The data show approximately 15,000 clones, around 95% seen once. The sample here was peripheral blood mononuclear cells (PBMCs), taken from a glioma patient treated with radiotherapy, temozolomide or both. The receptors stem from a woman aged 18 to 35 with glioma. Some clones in this sample may be carry-over from other donors' samples.

The chain joins TRBV6-6 to TRBJ1-1, with 8 bases matching TRBD1. The CDR3 covers 15 residues. Trimming took 6 bases from V and 5 from J; bases not matched to a gene: 11. Germline V gene data show CDR1 as MNHNY and CDR2 as SVGAGI (reference sequence). The chain's CDR3 is CASRLVEQGGTEAFF. CDR3 DNA sequence: TGTGCCAGCAGATTGGTAGAACAGGGGGGGACTGAAGCTTTCTTT.

The chain links TRBV19 to TRBJ2-5; D unresolved. Germline V gives CDR1 LNHDA, CDR2 SQIVND (reference sequence). Between the trimmed V and J ends, which lost 7 bases and 5 bases, there was a span of 17 bases. The CDR3 runs 14 residues. Written as DNA, the CDR3 is TGTGCCAGTACCCCTAATATACAGCTGGAGACCCAGTACTTC. Its protein product is CASTPNIQLETQYF.

The chain couples TRBV25-1 to TRBJ2-3; 9 nucleotides align to TRBD2. The germline CDR1 and CDR2 sequences are MGHDK and SYGVNS. The ends lost 3 bases at V and 0 bases at J; junction bases unmatched: 1. This CDR3 comprises 15 residues. CDR3 coding DNA: TGTGCCAGCAGTGAGCGGGGGGGTAGCACAGATACGCAGTATTTT. Translation gives CASSERGGSTDTQYF. The full variable domain, completed using reference TRBV25-1 and TRBJ2-3, is EADIYQTPRYLVIGTGKKITLECSQTMGHDKMYWYQQDPGMELHLIHYSYGVNSTEKGDLSSESTVSRIRTEHFPLTLESARPSHTSQYLCASSERGGSTDTQYFGPGTRLTVL.

The genes are TRBV13 and TRBJ1-1; TRBD1 is a possible D gene (5 bases). Looked up from germline, CDR1 is PRHDT and CDR2 is FYEKMQ (reference sequence). The CDR3 covers 14 residues. Trimming stripped 2 bases from V and 3 bases from J, with 10 bases between. CDR3 DNA: TGTGCCAGCAGCTTATACAGGTCTGACACTGAAGCTTTCTTT. Protein product: CASSLYRSDTEAFF.

The genes are TRBV7-2 and TRBJ2-5; D gene ambiguous. The CDR3 consists of 14 residues. In germline, CDR1 is SGHTA, CDR2 FQGNSA. Deletions cut 5 bases from V and 1 base from J, with 11 bases between. The chain's CDR3 is CASSPRRFQETQYF. CDR3 bases: TGTGCCAGCAGCCCGAGACGTTTCCAAGAGACCCAGTACTTC.

In DNA form, the CDR3 reads TGTGCCAGTAGTACGACCAGATTCACCGGGGAGCTGTTTTTT. It encodes CASSTTRFTGELFF. The V gene is TRBV19, the J gene TRBJ2-2, with unresolved D. The CDR3 consists of 14 residues. The V end lost 4 bases, the J end lost 4 bases, and 10 bases lay between the germline ends. The germline CDR1 and CDR2 sequences are LNHDA and SQIVND (reference sequence). Filled out from reference TRBV19 and TRBJ2-2, the complete variable domain reads DGGITQSPKYLFRKEGQNVTLSCEQNLNHDAMYWYRQDPGQGLRLIYYSQIVNDFQKGDIAEGYSVSREKKESFPLTVTSAQKNPTAFYLCASSTTRFTGELFFGEGSRLTVL.

This chain uses TRBV29-1 with TRBJ2-1; 10 nucleotides align to TRBD1. The CDR3 has 13 amino acids. Germline CDR1 and CDR2: SQVTM and ANQGSEA. V trimming: 7 bases; J trimming: 8 bases; junction bases outside the gene matches: 8. CDR3 protein: CSARQGAIYEQFF. Written as DNA, the CDR3 is TGCAGCGCCAGACAGGGGGCGATCTATGAGCAGTTCTTC.

The chain couples TRBV19 to TRBJ1-4, with D unclear. The germline gives CDR1 LNHDA, CDR2 SQIVND (reference sequence). V lost 2 bases, J lost 5 bases, and 12 bases lay in between. CDR3 length: 15 residues. The CDR3 coding sequence is TGTGCCAGTAGTATAACCCGTGGCCCAAATGAAAAACTGTTTTTT. Residues: CASSITRGPNEKLFF.